The 32 T cell receptor beta chains given below trace back to one sample, sequenced in a study of regulatory T cells in long-lasting Graves disease. In building TCR beta libraries, iRepertoire HTBI primers were used together with Arm-PCR of CDR3 regions. TCRdb fed the multiplex PCR reads into MiXCR, producing one record per CDR3 protein. Altogether about 290,000 distinct CDR3 sequences are present, 20% to 25% being singletons, with the ten largest covering 56%. Documented time point: persistent/refractory GD, antithyroid drugs over 5 years with positive TRAb. The TCR library was made from RNA extracted from PBMCs. Sequenced material: peripheral blood mononuclear cells (PBMCs), taken when the disease was refractory, from a patient treated with antithyroid drugs. These TCRs come from a female donor with Graves disease.

Ten or more counts support this clonotype. This rearrangement joins TRBV27 to TRBJ2-5, with D possibly TRBD1 on 6 matching bases. Germline CDR1 reads MNHEY; CDR2 reads SMNVEV (reference sequence). V was cut by 4 bases and J by 5 bases, with 17 bases left in between. The CDR3 is 15 residues long. The CDR3 region has the DNA TGTGCCAGCAGTTCGACGTCAGGGGTCTGGGAGACCCAGTACTTC. Its translation is CASSSTSGVWETQYF.

This clonotype was recorded many times. J is TRBJ2-5 and V is TRBV20-1, with D perhaps TRBD1 (5 bases). V dropped 3 bases and J dropped 1 base, with 15 bases sitting between them. This CDR3 has 15 residues. Germline V gives CDR1 DFQATT, CDR2 SNEGSKA (reference sequence). The CDR3 loop is CSASDGQGGQETQYF. The CDR3 DNA reads TGCAGTGCTAGTGATGGGCAGGGTGGCCAAGAGACCCAGTACTTC.

The sample holds many counts of this clonotype. The chain is built from TRBV3-1 and TRBJ2-5; TRBD2 matches 8 bases. The CDR3 consists of 15 residues. Germline V gives CDR1 LGHDT, CDR2 YNNKEL (reference sequence). V shed 0 bases, J shed 4 bases, and the junction held 4 bases outside the gene matches. CDR3 DNA sequence: TGTGCCAGCAGCCAAGAGCGAGCGGGAGTAGAGACCCAGTACTTC. Protein product: CASSQERAGVETQYF.

The chain employs TRBV28 and TRBJ2-3; 8 nucleotides agree with TRBD2. Trimming took 4 bases from V and 6 from J; bases not matched to a gene: 9. This CDR3 comprises 15 residues. CDR1 is MDHEN, CDR2 SYDVKM, per germline. The CDR3 DNA reads as TGTGCCAGCAGTTCCCCGGGCGGGGGGAGGGATACGCAGTATTTT. This sequence encodes CASSSPGGGRDTQYF.

J is TRBJ2-7 and V is TRBV6-1, with 7 bases that match TRBD2. V shed 8 bases, J shed 6 bases, and the junction held 4 bases outside the gene matches. This CDR3 region has 11 residues. Germline lookup yields CDR1 MNHNS and CDR2 SASEGT. DNA of the CDR3: TGTGCCAGCGGACTAGTAGGCGAGCAGTACTTC. It encodes CASGLVGEQYF.

V is TRBV10-3 and J is TRBJ2-1, with no clear D. This CDR3 spans 12 amino acids. In germline, CDR1 is ENHRY, CDR2 SYGVKD. The V gene lost 6 bases and the J gene lost 9 bases, with 12 bases spanning the gap. DNA for the CDR3: TGTGCCATCAGGACCCGGCTTGGTGAGCAGTTCTTC. Protein sequence: CAIRTRLGEQFF.

The chain uses TRBV20-1 and TRBJ2-4; 7 nucleotides line up with TRBD2. After removal of 5 bases from V and 7 bases from J, the junction contained 5 bases not matched to a gene. Per germline, CDR1 DFQATT and CDR2 SNEGSKA (reference sequence). There are 12 residues in the CDR3. This CDR3 reads CSAFLAENIQYF. CDR3 nucleotide sequence: TGCAGTGCTTTTCTAGCGGAGAACATTCAGTACTTC.

This clonotype was detected many times. The V gene is TRBV10-3, the J gene TRBJ1-5; D perhaps matches TRBD1 (6 bases). The CDR3 loop spans 13 amino acids. Germline CDR1 is ENHRY and CDR2 is SYGVKD. V lost 5 bases, J lost 7 bases, and 12 bases lay in between. This CDR3 is CAISSGDWQPQHF. CDR3 DNA sequence: TGTGCCATCAGTTCAGGGGATTGGCAGCCCCAGCATTTT.

This clonotype was seen a few times. The rearrangement joins TRBV6-1 to TRBJ2-2, with a possible D match to TRBD2 (6 bases). This CDR3 is 15 amino acids long. The V end was cut by 8 bases, the J end by 4 bases, with 17 bases between. The germline CDR1 and CDR2 sequences are MNHNS and SASEGT. CDR3 sequence (DNA): TGTGCCAGCCGATGGGCACCGGGGGTCACCGGGGAGCTGTTTTTT. Translating it yields CASRWAPGVTGELFF.

This clonotype was observed many times. This chain joins TRBV2 and TRBJ1-5; tentatively, D is TRBD1 (6 bases). CDR1 is SNHLY and CDR2 is FYNNEI in the germline V gene. There are 14 residues in the CDR3. V was clipped by 4 bases and J by 6 bases, with 13 bases between them. CDR3 in amino acids: CASSAGDLSQPQHF. DNA for the CDR3: TGTGCCAGCAGTGCAGGGGATCTGAGTCAGCCCCAGCATTTT.

This clonotype appeared once. The chain couples TRBV6-2 or TRBV6-3 to TRBJ2-4; D gene ambiguous. The CDR3 runs 14 residues. Germline V gene lookup returns CDR1 MNHEY and CDR2 SVGEGT. The V end lost 5 bases, the J end lost 0 bases, and 8 bases lay between the germline ends. The CDR3 DNA reads as TGTGCCAGCAGTCCAATCCTAGCCAAAAACATTCAGTACTTC. This sequence encodes CASSPILAKNIQYF.

V is TRBV18 and J is TRBJ2-5; D is uncertain. Germline-derived CDR1 and CDR2 are KGHSH and LQKENI. CDR3 length equals 16 residues. The V and J ends lost 2 bases and 3 bases respectively, with 16 bases between them. The CDR3 spells CASSPYAGWGKETQYF. The CDR3, as DNA: TGTGCCAGCTCACCATATGCTGGTTGGGGAAAAGAGACCCAGTACTTC.

The chain links TRBV2 to TRBJ1-1; D unresolved. Trimming took 8 bases from V and 1 from J, leaving 11 bases between them. The CDR3 loop spans 13 amino acids. From germline, CDR1 is SNHLY and CDR2 FYNNEI. The CDR3 protein is CASGKESNTEAFF. For the CDR3, the DNA is TGTGCCAGCGGGAAAGAGTCGAACACTGAAGCTTTCTTT.

This clonotype was counted ten times or more. The rearrangement uses TRBV15 and TRBJ2-7; the D is unclear. The V end was cut by 0 bases, the J end by 3 bases, with 6 bases between. This CDR3 spans 13 amino acids. Germline CDR1 and CDR2: LNHNV and YYDKDF (reference sequence). Here the CDR3 DNA reads TGTGCCACCAGCAGAGATAAGGGCTACGAGCAGTACTTC. Its translation: CATSRDKGYEQYF.

The sample holds a few counts of this clonotype. This chain links TRBV3-1 with TRBJ1-1; 9 bases are shared with TRBD1. The CDR3 length is 15 residues. Germline assignment: CDR1 LGHDT and CDR2 YNNKEL (reference sequence). Losses at the gene ends were 4 bases for V and 5 bases for J; bases not matched to a gene: 8. CDR3 DNA sequence: TGTGCCAGCAGCCCGCCCGGGACAGGGTATACTGAAGCTTTCTTT. It is translated as CASSPPGTGYTEAFF.

The table lists this clonotype with a count of one. This chain links TRBV29-1 with TRBJ2-5, with 8 positions matching TRBD1. This CDR3 spans 14 amino acids. Looked up from germline, CDR1 is SQVTM and CDR2 is ANQGSEA. The V gene end was trimmed by 3 bases and the J gene end by 5 bases; junction bases not matched to a gene: 8. CDR3 sequence (DNA): TGCAGCGTTGACGTCCAGGGGGCTGGGGAGACCCAGTACTTC. Its translation is CSVDVQGAGETQYF.

This clonotype was counted between two and nine times. The chain carries TRBV29-1 and TRBJ1-2; perhaps TRBD1 as D (5 bases). This CDR3 has 13 residues. CDR1 is SQVTM, CDR2 ANQGSEA, per germline. Trimming cost V 7 bases and J 2 bases, with 14 bases left between them. The CDR3 region is CSGAQQENYGYTF. In DNA form, the CDR3 reads TGCAGCGGCGCACAACAGGAAAACTATGGCTACACCTTC. Drawing the rest from reference TRBV29-1 and TRBJ1-2, the complete variable domain is SAVISQKPSRDICQRGTSLTIQCQVDSQVTMMFWYRQQPGQSLTLIATANQGSEATYESGFVIDKFPISRPNLTFSTLTVSNMSPEDSSIYLCSGAQQENYGYTFGSGTRLTVV.

This clonotype was seen ten or more times. The V gene is TRBV28, the J gene TRBJ2-5; D perhaps matches TRBD2 (6 bases). There are 15 residues in the CDR3. V lost 3 bases to trimming and J lost 5 bases, with 16 bases between them. From germline, CDR1 is MDHEN and CDR2 SYDVKM. The CDR3 DNA reads as TGTGCCAGCAGTTTGCCGAGGGAGGTCCGGGAGACCCAGTACTTC. Encoded protein: CASSLPREVRETQYF.

The chain employs TRBV6-4 and TRBJ2-5; D remains unclear. With 7 bases removed from V and 0 bases from J, the gap between germline ends came to 9 bases. Germline V gene lookup returns CDR1 MRHNA and CDR2 SNTAGT. This CDR3 has 13 amino acids. DNA for the CDR3: TGTGCCAGCACCCGAAAGCACCAAGAGACCCAGTACTTC. Translating it yields CASTRKHQETQYF.

V gene TRBV6-1 combines with J gene TRBJ1-6; perhaps TRBD1 as D (5 bases). The CDR3 length is 16 residues. With 7 bases removed from V and 6 bases from J, the gap between germline ends came to 19 bases. Looked up from germline, CDR1 is MNHNS and CDR2 is SASEGT. The CDR3 nucleotides are TGTGCCAGCACCGCCGAAGTTGAGACAGCTAATTCACCCCTCCACTTT. It is translated as CASTAEVETANSPLHF.

A note on this clonotype: With a much larger clone just one base away, this may be a read error. This rearrangement joins TRBV24-1 to TRBJ1-1; 9 nucleotides agree with TRBD1. This CDR3 is built from 14 residues. CDR1 is KGHDR and CDR2 is SFDVKD in the germline V gene. The CDR3 is CTTRGTGLNTEAFF. CDR3 nucleotide sequence: TGTACCACCAGGGGGACAGGGTTGAACACTGAAGCTTTCTTT.

Only a few counts were recorded for this clonotype. This CDR3 is CASSLGSSEFYEQYF. CDR3 nucleotides: TGTGCCAGCAGCTTAGGAAGTTCCGAATTCTACGAGCAGTACTTC. This chain connects TRBV7-2 to TRBJ2-7; D is ambiguous. The length of the CDR3 is 15 residues. Trimming stripped 1 base from V and 3 bases from J, with 13 bases between. From germline, CDR1 is SGHTA and CDR2 FQGNSA.

This clonotype was detected ten times or more. This chain joins TRBV28 and TRBJ2-7; D not certain. The germline V gene encodes CDR1 MDHEN and CDR2 SYDVKM. The CDR3 loop spans 11 amino acids. V shed 5 bases and J shed 3 bases, with 5 bases lying between them. The CDR3 region has the DNA TGTGCCAGCAGTACTCACTACGAGCAGTACTTC. This encodes CASSTHYEQYF. The full variable domain, with the rest looked up from reference TRBV28 and TRBJ2-7, is DVKVTQSSRYLVKRTGEKVFLECVQDMDHENMFWYRQDPGLGLRLIYFSYDVKMKEKGDIPEGYSVSREKKERFSLILESASTNQTSMYLCASSTHYEQYFGPGTRLTVT.

This sequence joins TRBV6-2 or TRBV6-3 and TRBJ2-7, with 7 bases fitting TRBD2. The CDR3 covers 15 residues. The V and J ends lost 2 bases and 0 bases, in that order; junction bases with no gene match: 4. Germline values: CDR1 MNHEY, CDR2 SVGEGT. CDR3 DNA sequence: TGTGCCAGCAGTTACGGGAGGGGCGGCTCCTACGAGCAGTACTTC. This sequence encodes CASSYGRGGSYEQYF.

The chain employs TRBV15 and TRBJ1-4; D ambiguous. Germline lookup yields CDR1 LNHNV and CDR2 YYDKDF (reference sequence). The CDR3 contains 12 residues. The V end lost 2 bases, the J end lost 10 bases, and 8 bases lay between the germline ends. The DNA for the CDR3 is TGTGCCACCAGCAGACTGGGAGGAAAACTGTTTTTT. Amino acids: CATSRLGGKLFF.

The chain links TRBV20-1 to TRBJ2-7, with D perhaps TRBD1 or TRBD2 (5 bases each). The V gene's germline CDR1 is DFQATT and CDR2 SNEGSKA (reference sequence). The CDR3 sequence is 14 residues long. Trimming left V 3 bases short and J 4 bases short, with 16 bases between. The CDR3: CSARRGGLGYEQYF. CDR3 nucleotides: TGCAGTGCTAGGAGGGGCGGGCTGGGGTACGAGCAGTACTTC.

In its sample, this clonotype was seen a few times. The rearrangement joins TRBV6-1 to TRBJ1-1; weak D call: TRBD1 (5 bases). The CDR3 totals 13 residues. Trimming took off 3 bases at V and 2 bases at J, with 7 bases between the two ends. Germline CDR1 reads MNHNS; CDR2 reads SASEGT. The DNA of the CDR3 is TGTGCCAGCAGTGAGGGGGGAAACACTGAAGCTTTCTTT. Translation gives CASSEGGNTEAFF.

At least ten counts were recorded for this clonotype. The gene calls are TRBV7-9 and TRBJ2-7; D perhaps matches TRBD2 (5 bases). The CDR3 is made up of 13 amino acids. Germline V lookup: CDR1 SEHNR, CDR2 FQNEAQ (reference sequence). With 6 bases removed from V and 0 bases from J, the gap between germline ends came to 9 bases. CDR3 in amino acids: CASSRGLSYEQYF. The CDR3 DNA follows: TGTGCCAGCAGTAGAGGGCTCTCCTACGAGCAGTACTTC.

The CDR3, as DNA: TGCGCCAGCAGCTCTATAGCGAAATCCTACGAGCAGTACTTC. Its translation is CASSSIAKSYEQYF. V gene TRBV5-1 combines with J gene TRBJ2-7, with D possibly matching TRBD2 (5 bases). The CDR3 has 14 amino acids. From germline, CDR1 is SGHRS and CDR2 YFSETQ. V lost 3 bases and J lost 1, with 11 bases in between.

V and J are TRBV20-1 and TRBJ2-7, with 12 bases lining up with TRBD2. Germline lookup yields CDR1 DFQATT and CDR2 SNEGSKA (reference sequence). V lost 0 bases, J lost 0 bases, and 9 bases stayed unmatched. The CDR3 totals 18 residues. The CDR3 sequence: CSARDLLAGGTSSYEQYF. CDR3 bases: TGCAGTGCTAGAGACTTACTAGCGGGAGGAACTAGCTCCTACGAGCAGTACTTC.

The rearrangement joins TRBV11-1 to TRBJ2-3; D is unresolved. The CDR3 spans 14 residues. Trimming shortened V by 2 bases and J by 1 base, and 7 bases separated the two germline ends. Germline CDR1 is SGHAT and CDR2 is FQDESV (reference sequence). For the CDR3, the DNA is TGTGCCAGCAGCTTACTGGACGGCACAGATACGCAGTATTTT. This encodes CASSLLDGTDTQYF.

This clonotype showed up many times. J is TRBJ1-5 and V is TRBV12-3 or TRBV12-4; 8 positions match TRBD1. The CDR3 consists of 14 residues. V lost 4 bases and J lost 7; bases outside the gene matches: 6. CDR3 bases: TGTGCCAGCAGTTGGGACAGGCCTCGGCAGCCCCAGCATTTT. Protein: CASSWDRPRQPQHF.